Below, 30 T cell receptor beta chains from the same sample are listed, as sequenced in a study of shared clonotypes between healthy human individuals. Sequencing used immunoSEQ multiplex PCR; TCRdb keeps in-frame clones, though not all of them. The sample lists some 1,900,000 clones, around 96% occurring once. Naive-designated CD8 cells lacked CD45RO, were positively enriched for CCR7, and omitted terminally differentiated effector memory CD45RA+ cells. The sample was naive CD8+ T cells sorted from blood. These receptors all stem from a man aged 18 to 30 in good health.

The J gene is TRBJ2-3, the V gene TRBV5-6; no definite D call. Germline lookup yields CDR1 SGHDT and CDR2 YYEEEE. Trimming cost V 0 bases and J 5 bases, with 7 bases left between them. CDR3 length equals 13 residues. This chain's CDR3 is CASSLVVGDTQYF. The CDR3 coding sequence is TGTGCCAGCAGCTTGGTTGTGGGAGATACGCAGTATTTT.

About this clone itself: At one of its ends the junction is not consistent with the germline gene, which may arise from a read error. The CDR3, as DNA: TGTGCCACCAGCCTCCCCGACTCCGACGAGCAGTACTTC. It codes for CATSLPDSDEQYF. V gene TRBV15 combines with J gene TRBJ2-7; no firm D call. The CDR3 runs 13 residues. The germline gives CDR1 LNHNV, CDR2 YYDKDF (reference sequence).

This sequence joins TRBV5-6 and TRBJ2-7, with 8 positions matching TRBD2. Germline values: CDR1 SGHDT, CDR2 YYEEEE. The V segment lost 1 base and the J segment 2 bases; nucleotides outside the gene matches: 14. The CDR3 loop spans 18 amino acids. The CDR3 region has the DNA TGTGCCAGCAGCTTGACCTACTCGGGGGGGGCAGTAACCTACGAGCAGTACTTC. Translation: CASSLTYSGGAVTYEQYF. Combining the CDR3 with reference TRBV5-6 and TRBJ2-7 gives the whole variable domain DAGVTQSPTHLIKTRGQQVTLRCSPKSGHDTVSWYQQALGQGPQFIFQYYEEEERQRGNFPDRFSGHQFPNYSSELNVNALLLGDSALYLCASSLTYSGGAVTYEQYFGPGTRLTVT.

V usage is TRBV4-1 and J usage is TRBJ2-7, with 8 bases matching TRBD1. Germline values: CDR1 MGHRA, CDR2 YSYEKL. V lost 3 bases and J lost 4; bases outside the gene matches: 11. The CDR3 loop spans 16 amino acids. The chain's CDR3 is CASSHASGTGLYEQYF. The CDR3 DNA sequence: TGCGCCAGCAGCCATGCTTCCGGGACAGGATTATACGAGCAGTACTTC.

The chain joins TRBV11-3 to TRBJ2-2; D is possibly TRBD1 (5 bases). V was cut by 1 base and J by 5 bases, with 8 bases left in between. This CDR3 is built from 14 residues. Germline values: CDR1 SGHNT, CDR2 YENEEA. The CDR3, as DNA: TGTGCCAGCAGCTTAGCCAGGGTAACCGGGGAGCTGTTTTTT. Protein: CASSLARVTGELFF. The full variable domain, rest sourced from reference TRBV11-3 and TRBJ2-2, is EAGVVQSPRYKIIEKKQPVAFWCNPISGHNTLYWYLQNLGQGPELLIRYENEEAVDDSQLPKDRFSAERLKGVDSTLKIQPAELGDSAVYLCASSLARVTGELFFGEGSRLTVL.

The rearrangement uses TRBV5-6 and TRBJ2-7, with 7 bases aligning to TRBD2. Per germline, CDR1 SGHDT and CDR2 YYEEEE. The CDR3 is 16 residues long. The ends lost 0 bases at V and 2 bases at J; junction bases unmatched: 8. The CDR3 coding sequence is TGTGCCAGCAGCTTGGCCTGGGGGGGGGACCCCTACGAGCAGTACTTC. It translates to CASSLAWGGDPYEQYF.

The chain links TRBV9 to TRBJ2-5; weak D call: TRBD2 (5 bases). Germline V gives CDR1 SGDLS, CDR2 YYNGEE. Trimming took 6 bases from V and 1 from J, leaving 13 bases between them. The CDR3 is 14 amino acids. The CDR3 region is CASTPGGGQETQYF. As DNA, the CDR3 is TGTGCCAGCACCCCCGGCGGAGGCCAAGAGACCCAGTACTTC.

The chain joins TRBV28 to TRBJ2-3, with 7 bases that match TRBD2. The CDR3 has 18 amino acids. V lost 3 bases and J lost 0; bases outside the gene matches: 12. Germline V gene sequence: CDR1 MDHEN, CDR2 SYDVKM. The CDR3 loop is CASSLKDPGLPSTDTQYF. CDR3 DNA: TGTGCCAGCAGTTTGAAGGACCCGGGACTACCTAGCACAGATACGCAGTATTTT.

The V call is TRBV15, the J call TRBJ2-7; D may be TRBD1 (5 bases). The CDR3 is 14 residues long. The germline CDR1 and CDR2 sequences are LNHNV and YYDKDF (reference sequence). V shed 5 bases and J shed 3 bases, with 14 bases lying between them. CDR3 loop: CATSLTENIYEQYF. CDR3 bases: TGTGCCACCAGCTTGACAGAGAATATCTACGAGCAGTACTTC. Combining the CDR3 with reference TRBV15 and TRBJ2-7 gives the whole variable domain DAMVIQNPRYQVTQFGKPVTLSCSQTLNHNVMYWYQQKSSQAPKLLFHYYDKDFNNEADTPDNFQSRRPNTSFCFLDIRSPGLGDTAMYLCATSLTENIYEQYFGPGTRLTVT.

This sequence joins TRBV7-8 and TRBJ2-4; D uncertain. Trimming cost V 5 bases and J 0 bases, with 20 bases left between them. The CDR3 spans 18 residues. Germline values: CDR1 SGHVS, CDR2 FQNEAQ. CDR3 coding DNA: TGTGCCAGCAGCCGGGCCCGAGAGTATGGATTAGCCAAAAACATTCAGTACTTC. This translates into CASSRAREYGLAKNIQYF.

The chain has TRBV14 and TRBJ2-7, with D perhaps matching TRBD2 (7 bases). Germline V CDR1 and CDR2: SGHDN, FVKESK. CDR3 size: 13 residues. Trimming shortened V by 8 bases and J by 4 bases, and 15 bases separated the two germline ends. The CDR3 is CASSWGGPYEQYF. The CDR3 DNA reads TGTGCCAGCTCGTGGGGGGGCCCGTACGAGCAGTACTTC.

This chain links TRBV27 with TRBJ2-7; D perhaps matches TRBD1 (6 bases). Germline CDR1 and CDR2: MNHEY and SMNVEV (reference sequence). The V and J ends lost 6 bases and 2 bases respectively, with 14 bases between them. CDR3 size: 14 residues. CDR3 coding DNA: TGTGCCAGCAGCCATTTAGGGGGAACCTACGAGCAGTACTTC. This codes for CASSHLGGTYEQYF.

This rearrangement joins TRBV6-1 to TRBJ1-5, with D unresolved. Germline V lookup: CDR1 MNHNS, CDR2 SASEGT. The CDR3 contains 13 residues. V gave up 6 bases and J gave up 6 bases, with 12 bases separating them. The CDR3 DNA reads TGTGCCAGCAGCGCGACCAAGGGTCAGCCCCAGCATTTT. Protein: CASSATKGQPQHF.

The CDR3 here is CASSVGGETEQFF. CDR3 DNA sequence: TGTGCCAGCAGCGTAGGAGGGGAGACTGAGCAGTTCTTC. The chain uses TRBV9 and TRBJ2-1; either TRBD1 or TRBD2 may fit D (5 bases each). CDR3 length equals 13 residues. Germline-derived CDR1 and CDR2 are SGDLS and YYNGEE. V was shortened by 0 bases and J by 9 bases, with 10 bases between the two germline ends.

This chain joins TRBV5-1 and TRBJ2-1; D is perhaps TRBD1 (6 bases). This CDR3 spans 14 amino acids. Germline V lookup: CDR1 SGHRS, CDR2 YFSETQ. V lost 3 bases and J 2 bases, leaving 9 bases between the germline ends. The CDR3 sequence is CASSSPGAYNEQFF. CDR3 nucleotide sequence: TGCGCCAGCAGCTCGCCAGGGGCCTACAATGAGCAGTTCTTC. Filled out from reference TRBV5-1 and TRBJ2-1, the complete variable domain reads KAGVTQTPRYLIKTRGQQVTLSCSPISGHRSVSWYQQTPGQGLQFLFEYFSETQRNKGNFPGRFSGRQFSNSRSEMNVSTLELGDSALYLCASSSPGAYNEQFFGPGTRLTVL.

V usage is TRBV29-1 and J usage is TRBJ1-5; D is ambiguous. Germline CDR1 is SQVTM and CDR2 is ANQGSEA. The V gene lost 7 bases and the J gene lost 1 base, with 11 bases spanning the gap. This CDR3 is built from 13 residues. The CDR3 coding sequence is TGCAGCGCCGCAGAGGGAAGCAATCAGCCCCAGCATTTT. It specifies CSAAEGSNQPQHF.

V gene TRBV6-6 combines with J gene TRBJ2-3; 7 bases are shared with TRBD2. This CDR3 has 16 residues. V was clipped by 2 bases and J by 5 bases; unmatched bases: 10. Looked up from germline, CDR1 is MNHNY and CDR2 is SVGAGI (reference sequence). The CDR3 loop reads CASSYEWRESGDTQYF. The CDR3 DNA reads TGTGCCAGCAGTTACGAGTGGCGGGAGTCAGGAGATACGCAGTATTTT.

A single count supports this clone. The V call is TRBV30, the J call TRBJ1-5, with D unclear. Germline V CDR1 and CDR2: GTSNPN, SVGIG (reference sequence). CDR3 length equals 13 residues. V shed 2 bases and J shed 0 bases, with 5 bases lying between them. This CDR3 is CAWSLDSNQPQHF. Written as DNA, the CDR3 is TGTGCCTGGAGTCTGGATAGCAATCAGCCCCAGCATTTT.

The V call is TRBV11-2, the J call TRBJ1-4, with no clear D. In germline, CDR1 is SGHAT, CDR2 FQNNGV. CDR3 length equals 12 residues. V was clipped by 6 bases and J by 11 bases, with 13 bases between them. CDR3 coding DNA: TGTGCCAGCAGTGGCCCCGGGATGAAACTGTTTTTT. It codes for CASSGPGMKLFF.

This clone was found a few times. In the same sample, other DNA sequences code for this CDR3. The chain uses TRBV30 and TRBJ2-3, with 10 bases identical to TRBD2. The CDR3 runs 15 residues. Germline loops: CDR1 GTSNPN, CDR2 SVGIG (reference sequence). Germline trimming cut 0 bases from V and 2 bases from J; bases unmatched to any gene: 2. CDR3 in DNA: TGTGCCTGGAGTGTACTAGCGGGATCCACAGATACGCAGTATTTT. Its translation is CAWSVLAGSTDTQYF.

The chain links TRBV11-2 to TRBJ1-2; tentative D call: TRBD1 (5 bases). The germline gives CDR1 SGHAT, CDR2 FQNNGV. V was shortened by 2 bases and J by 7 bases, with 14 bases between the two germline ends. The CDR3 is made up of 14 amino acids. CDR3 loop: CASSLKGVLFGYTF. The CDR3, as DNA: TGTGCCAGCAGCTTAAAAGGGGTGTTATTTGGCTACACCTTC.

The J gene is TRBJ1-3, the V gene TRBV30; D is perhaps TRBD1 (5 bases). CDR3 size: 18 residues. CDR1 is GTSNPN, CDR2 SVGIG, per germline (reference sequence). V lost 0 bases, J lost 0 bases, and 18 bases lay in between. CDR3 bases: TGTGCCTGGAGTGTAGGGACGGGACCCTGGGACTCTGGAAACACCATATATTTT. It yields the protein CAWSVGTGPWDSGNTIYF.

Worth noting for this clone: This same CDR3 is encoded by further DNA sequences in the sample. The chain employs TRBV11-2 and TRBJ2-7; either TRBD1 or TRBD2 may fit D (7 bases each). V was pared by 4 bases and J by 2 bases, with 12 bases between. The CDR3 extends over 14 amino acids. Germline CDR1 reads SGHAT; CDR2 reads FQNNGV. The CDR3 DNA follows: TGTGCCAGCAGCTCAGGGGGGGGAACCTACGAGCAGTACTTC. Its translation is CASSSGGGTYEQYF.

J is TRBJ2-3 and V is TRBV10-1, with 13 bases identical to TRBD2. CDR1 and CDR2 (germline): WNHNN, SYGVQD (reference sequence). J lost 4 bases, V lost 4 bases, and 2 bases had no gene match. CDR3 length: 15 amino acids. CDR3 in amino acids: CASSGTSGSSDTQYF. The CDR3 coding sequence is TGCGCCAGCAGTGGGACTAGCGGGAGTTCAGATACGCAGTATTTT.

This chain connects TRBV10-1 to TRBJ2-1; TRBD1 or TRBD2 may be the D gene (5 bases each). The germline gives CDR1 WNHNN, CDR2 SYGVQD (reference sequence). The germline V and J ends were trimmed by 5 bases and 6 bases, with 11 bases remaining between them. The CDR3 runs to 13 residues. CDR3 coding DNA: TGCGCCAGCAGTAGTGGGACGGTCAATGAGCAGTTCTTC. This encodes CASSSGTVNEQFF.

The chain has TRBV5-8 and TRBJ2-1; D unresolved. The ends were cut back, 0 bases at V and 4 bases at J, with 17 bases in the middle. The CDR3 spans 17 residues. The germline V gene has CDR1 SGHTS and CDR2 YDEGEE. The CDR3 DNA sequence: TGTGCCAGCAGCTTGGTCCCTGGCCTGGGTCCTTACAATGAGCAGTTCTTC. Its protein product is CASSLVPGLGPYNEQFF.

The V and J genes are TRBV28 and TRBJ1-1; D ambiguous. This CDR3 contains 14 residues. V gave up 4 bases and J gave up 1 base, with 10 bases separating them. Germline loops: CDR1 MDHEN, CDR2 SYDVKM. The CDR3 loop reads CASSSRPRNTEAFF. The CDR3 DNA follows: TGTGCCAGCAGTTCTCGGCCGAGGAACACTGAAGCTTTCTTT. Combining the CDR3 with reference TRBV28 and TRBJ1-1 gives the whole variable domain DVKVTQSSRYLVKRTGEKVFLECVQDMDHENMFWYRQDPGLGLRLIYFSYDVKMKEKGDIPEGYSVSREKKERFSLILESASTNQTSMYLCASSSRPRNTEAFFGQGTRLTVV.

The V call is TRBV9, the J call TRBJ2-1, with D possibly matching TRBD1 (5 bases). The germline V gene encodes CDR1 SGDLS and CDR2 YYNGEE. The CDR3 consists of 13 residues. Trimming left V 2 bases short and J 7 bases short, with 10 bases between. The CDR3 reads CASSVPDSNEQFF. CDR3 DNA: TGTGCCAGCAGCGTCCCCGACAGTAATGAGCAGTTCTTC. Supplemented by reference TRBV9 and TRBJ2-1, the full variable domain reads DSGVTQTPKHLITATGQRVTLRCSPRSGDLSVYWYQQSLDQGLQFLIQYYNGEERAKGNILERFSAQQFPDLHSELNLSSLELGDSALYFCASSVPDSNEQFFGPGTRLTVL.

The V and J genes are TRBV5-1 and TRBJ2-5; D not certain. The CDR3 has 14 residues. With 1 base removed from V and 5 bases from J, the gap between germline ends came to 12 bases. From germline, CDR1 is SGHRS and CDR2 YFSETQ. The DNA of the CDR3 is TGCGCCAGCAGCTTGACCGGTTTGGACGAGACCCAGTACTTC. Its translation: CASSLTGLDETQYF.

This clone was counted a few times. This sequence joins TRBV5-6 and TRBJ1-6, with 11 bases aligning to TRBD1. CDR3 length: 15 amino acids. V lost 3 bases and J lost 7; bases outside the gene matches: 3. Germline V gene data show CDR1 as SGHDT and CDR2 as YYEEEE. CDR3 in DNA: TGTGCCAGCAGCTGGGGGACAGGGGGAAATTCACCCCTCCACTTT. Amino acid sequence: CASSWGTGGNSPLHF.